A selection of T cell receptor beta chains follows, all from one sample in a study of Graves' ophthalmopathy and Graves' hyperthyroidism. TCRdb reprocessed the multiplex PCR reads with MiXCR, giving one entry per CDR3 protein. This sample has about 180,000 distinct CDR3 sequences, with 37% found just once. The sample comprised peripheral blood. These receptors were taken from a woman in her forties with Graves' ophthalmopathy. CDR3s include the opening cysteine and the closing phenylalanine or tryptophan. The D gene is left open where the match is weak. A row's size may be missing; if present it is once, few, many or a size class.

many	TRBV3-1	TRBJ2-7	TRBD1	TGTGCCAGCAGCCTCTACGGGACAGGAGGTCGGGACGAGCAGTACTTC	CASSLYGTGGRDEQYF
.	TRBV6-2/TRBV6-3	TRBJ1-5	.	TGTGCCACTGGGGTGGACAATCAGCCCCAGCATTTT	CATGVDNQPQHF
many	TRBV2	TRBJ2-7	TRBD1	TGTGCCAGCACCTCAGGACAGGGGGGGTACGAGCAGTACTTC	CASTSGQGGYEQYF
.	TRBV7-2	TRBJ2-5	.	TGTGCCAGCAGCGGTGCAGGGGTGAGAGAGACCCAGTACTTC	CASSGAGVRETQYF
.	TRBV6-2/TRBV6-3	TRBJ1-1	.	TGTGCCAGCAGTTCCGGCAGGGGAAGCACTGAAGCTTTCTTT	CASSSGRGSTEAFF
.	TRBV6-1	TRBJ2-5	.	TGTGCCAGCCAACTGGACAGTACCCAAGAGACCCAGTACTTC	CASQLDSTQETQYF
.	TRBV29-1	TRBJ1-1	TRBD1	TGCAGCGTAGAGGGACAGCGGGCTTTGGGCACTGAAGCTTTCTTT	CSVEGQRALGTEAFF
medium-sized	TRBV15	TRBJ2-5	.	TGTGCCACCAGCAGAGATCTTAAGGAGACCCAGTACTTC	CATSRDLKETQYF
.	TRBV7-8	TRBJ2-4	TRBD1	TGTGCCAGCAGACGCCCGACAGGGTTTGGAAACATTCAGTACTTC	CASRRPTGFGNIQYF
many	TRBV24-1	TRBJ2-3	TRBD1	TGTGCCACCAGTAAACAGGGGGCGAAAACAGATACGCAGTATTTT	CATSKQGAKTDTQYF
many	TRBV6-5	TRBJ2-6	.	TGTGCCAGCAGGTCTTCTGGGGCCAACGTCCTGACTTTC	CASRSSGANVLTF
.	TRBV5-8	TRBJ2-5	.	TGTGCCAGCAGCCAGCCCAATCCCGGACAGCAAGAGACCCAGTACTTC	CASSQPNPGQQETQYF
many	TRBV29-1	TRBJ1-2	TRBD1	TGCAGCACTGGGAAGGGGGCACGCGGCTACACCTTC	CSTGKGARGYTF
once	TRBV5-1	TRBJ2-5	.	TGTGCCACCAGCGGATCAGAGACCCAGTACTTC	CATSGSETQYF
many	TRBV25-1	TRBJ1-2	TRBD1	TGTGCCAGCAGCCTCCAGGGACAGGGTCAGGGTGGCTACACCTTC	CASSLQGQGQGGYTF
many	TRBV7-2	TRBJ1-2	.	TGTGCCAGCAGCGTGACTCCGGGGGACTATGGCTACACCTTC	CASSVTPGDYGYTF
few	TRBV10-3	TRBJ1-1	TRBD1	TGTGCCATCAGCCCGAACACAGGGGGGAACACTGAAGCTTTCTTT	CAISPNTGGNTEAFF
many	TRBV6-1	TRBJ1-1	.	TGTGCCAGCACCTACCTGGGTGGGTACACTGAAGCTTTCTTT	CASTYLGGYTEAFF
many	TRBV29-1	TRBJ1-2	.	TGCAGCGTTGATTACCCAGGCGGCTATGGCTACACCTTC	CSVDYPGGYGYTF
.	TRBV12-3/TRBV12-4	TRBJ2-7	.	TGTGCCAGCAGTTTGTACGGGACCGAGCAGTACTTC	CASSLYGTEQYF
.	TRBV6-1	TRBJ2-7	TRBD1	TGTGCCAGCAGTGAGTGGACAGGGGGGTACTTC	CASSEWTGGYF
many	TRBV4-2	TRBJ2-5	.	TGTGCCAGCAGCCAAGATCTTGCACAGGAGACCCAGTACTTC	CASSQDLAQETQYF
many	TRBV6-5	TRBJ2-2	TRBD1	TGTGCCATAACGACAGGGGTGCTCACCGGGGAGCTGTTTTTT	CAITTGVLTGELFF
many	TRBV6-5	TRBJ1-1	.	TGTGCCAGCAGTTACAGGGGGATGAACACTGAAGCTTTCTTT	CASSYRGMNTEAFF
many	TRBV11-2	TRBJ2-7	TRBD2	TGTGCCAGCAGCTTCGGTCCTAGCGGGGGCTCCTACGAGCAGTACTTC	CASSFGPSGGSYEQYF
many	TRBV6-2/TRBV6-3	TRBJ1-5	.	TGTGCCAGCCGCGCACCGACGGACTTACATCAGCCCCAGCATTTT	CASRAPTDLHQPQHF
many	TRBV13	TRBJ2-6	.	TGTGCCAGCAGCCACTCTGGGGCCAACGTCCTGACTTTC	CASSHSGANVLTF
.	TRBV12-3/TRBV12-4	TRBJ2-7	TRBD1	TGTGCCAGCAGGCCTCGGGACAGCCTCTCCTACGAGCAGTACTTC	CASRPRDSLSYEQYF
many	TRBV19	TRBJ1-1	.	TGTGCCAGTAGGCACGCAGGGGCACCGAACACTGAAGCTTTCTTT	CASRHAGAPNTEAFF
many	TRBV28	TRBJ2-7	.	TGTGCCAGCAGGGAGTGGTCGGGAGCCTACGAGCAGTACTTC	CASREWSGAYEQYF
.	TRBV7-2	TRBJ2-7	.	TGTGCCAGCAGCTTAGGGCAGCTCTACGAGCAGTACTTC	CASSLGQLYEQYF
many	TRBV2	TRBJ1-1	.	TGTGCCAGCAGTGATGAAAGGGCTGAAGCTTTCTTT	CASSDERAEAFF
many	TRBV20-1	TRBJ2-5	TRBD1	TGCAGTGCTGCGGACAGGGCCAAAGCGGAGACCCAGTACTTC	CSAADRAKAETQYF
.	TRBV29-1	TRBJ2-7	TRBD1	TGCAGCGTTGAGACAGGGTCCTACGAGCAGTACTTC	CSVETGSYEQYF
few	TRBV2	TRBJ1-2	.	TGTGCCAGCACCACAGGAAACTATGGCTACACCTTC	CASTTGNYGYTF
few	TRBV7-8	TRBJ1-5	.	TGTGCCAGCAGCTCAGGCCGGGACAAGCATTTT	CASSSGRDKHF
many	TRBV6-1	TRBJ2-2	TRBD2	TGTGCCGGCAGTGAAGTGGGGTCTAGCGGATCCGGGGAGCTGTTTTTT	CAGSEVGSSGSGELFF
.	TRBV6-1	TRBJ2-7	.	TGTGCCAGCACCAACCTCGCGGGGGAGCAGTACTTC	CASTNLAGEQYF
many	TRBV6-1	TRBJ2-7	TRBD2	TGTGCCAGCACCTCAACCCGGGGGGACGAGCAGTACTTC	CASTSTRGDEQYF
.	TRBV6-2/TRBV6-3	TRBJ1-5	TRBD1	TGTGCCAGCAGTCCAGGGGGGAGTCGCAATCAGCCCCAGCATTTT	CASSPGGSRNQPQHF
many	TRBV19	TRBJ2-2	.	TGTGCCAGTAGTATAGCAGCGGCGAACACCGGGGAGCTGTTTTTT	CASSIAAANTGELFF